The TCR beta chain described here comes from a study of monozygotic twins with inflammatory bowel disease. General observations from the study: Different T cell subtypes could not be distinguished. Repertoire similarity did not separate concordant from discordant twins, possibly from limited power. Clonotype sharing was lower in IBD patients than healthy twins, most markedly with disease activity.

Incorporation of UMIs carrying a 6-nucleotide sample barcode was performed by template switching. TCRdb reprocessed the 5' RACE reads, keeping one entry per CDR3 protein, no DNA. There are under 200,000 distinct CDR3 sequences in the sample, with 2.4% held by the top ten. Remarks on this clonotype: Its antigen is still unknown.

Germline V lookup: CDR1 DFQATT, CDR2 SNEGSKA (reference sequence). The CDR3 consists of 17 residues. Sample: blood. This receptor was obtained from a human donor with ulcerative colitis or Crohn's disease, or a healthy co-twin of an affected twin (not recorded which). The chain employs TRBV20-1 and TRBJ2-1. The CDR3 loop is CSARDRLARSSYNEQFF.